The rows below give T cell receptor beta chains drawn from one sample of a study of T cell repertoires in cytomegalovirus infection. In TCRdb, the reads were re-called with MiXCR into one record per CDR3 protein. The sample includes under 600,000 distinct CDR3 sequences, more than 15% of them seen just once. Sequenced: CD8+ T cells from PBMCs. Receptors originate from a human donor in good health (CMV status not recorded). Some clones in this sample may be carry-over from other donors' samples. The CDR3 runs from the conserved cysteine through the conserved F or W. Each record gives: clone size, J gene, V gene, CDR3 length, D gene, CDR3 protein, CDR3 DNA. The D gene is left open where the match is weak. Only some rows state a clone size, as once, few, many or a class for expanded clones.

abundance: many; j_gene: TRBJ1-6; v_gene: TRBV20-1; len: 18; d_gene: TRBD1; CDR3aa: CSASEQGASSSYNSPLHF; CDR3nt: TGCAGTGCTAGCGAACAGGGGGCTTCTAGCTCCTATAATTCACCCCTCCACTTT
abundance: many; j_gene: TRBJ2-5; v_gene: TRBV7-2; len: 14; d_gene: .; CDR3aa: CASSLAGTPRTQYF; CDR3nt: TGTGCCAGCAGCTTAGCAGGGACGCCAAGGACCCAGTACTTC
abundance: few; j_gene: TRBJ2-2; v_gene: TRBV7-6; len: 21; d_gene: .; CDR3aa: CASSLATWDRSRLWAPGSCFF; CDR3nt: .
abundance: .; j_gene: TRBJ2-5; v_gene: TRBV6-2/TRBV6-3; len: 16; d_gene: TRBD2; CDR3aa: CASSWTSGRVEETQYF; CDR3nt: TGTGCCAGCAGTTGGACTAGCGGGAGGGTGGAAGAGACCCAGTACTTC
abundance: many; j_gene: TRBJ2-5; v_gene: TRBV4-1; len: 14; d_gene: .; CDR3aa: CASSEPQGIETQYF; CDR3nt: TGCGCCAGCAGCGAACCACAGGGAATAGAGACCCAGTACTTC
abundance: many; j_gene: TRBJ2-1; v_gene: TRBV12-3/TRBV12-4; len: 14; d_gene: .; CDR3aa: CASRMGGSYNEQFF; CDR3nt: TGTGCCAGCAGGATGGGGGGCTCCTACAATGAGCAGTTCTTC
abundance: many; j_gene: TRBJ2-7; v_gene: TRBV7-9; len: 14; d_gene: TRBD2; CDR3aa: CASSTSGRGYEQYF; CDR3nt: TGTGCCAGCAGCACTAGCGGGAGAGGTTACGAGCAGTACTTC
abundance: many; j_gene: TRBJ2-5; v_gene: TRBV19; len: 14; d_gene: TRBD2; CDR3aa: CASKERGFKETQYF; CDR3nt: TGTGCCAGTAAGGAGCGGGGGTTTAAAGAGACCCAGTACTTC
abundance: .; j_gene: TRBJ2-3; v_gene: TRBV27; len: 13; d_gene: .; CDR3aa: CASMSGGKDTQYF; CDR3nt: TGTGCCAGCATGTCAGGGGGGAAAGATACGCAGTATTTT
abundance: many; j_gene: TRBJ2-7; v_gene: TRBV7-9; len: 14; d_gene: .; CDR3aa: CASSFVGSAYEQYF; CDR3nt: TGTGCCAGCAGCTTTGTGGGGAGTGCCTACGAGCAGTACTTC
abundance: few; j_gene: TRBJ2-1; v_gene: TRBV5-4; len: 16; d_gene: TRBD2; CDR3aa: CASSLDTAGGPNEQFF; CDR3nt: TGTGCCAGCAGCTTGGATACCGCGGGAGGCCCAAATGAGCAGTTCTTC
abundance: many; j_gene: TRBJ2-4; v_gene: TRBV7-8; len: 16; d_gene: .; CDR3aa: CASSLAVRQSKNIQYF; CDR3nt: TGTGCCAGCAGCTTAGCGGTTCGGCAGAGCAAAAACATTCAGTACTTC
abundance: few; j_gene: TRBJ1-4; v_gene: TRBV2; len: 18; d_gene: TRBD1; CDR3aa: CASSFTMGQPKTNEKLFF; CDR3nt: TGTGCCAGCAGTTTCACAATGGGACAGCCCAAGACTAATGAAAAACTGTTTTTT
abundance: many; j_gene: TRBJ1-5; v_gene: TRBV4-1; len: 15; d_gene: TRBD1; CDR3aa: CASSQIEGGRQPQHF; CDR3nt: TGCGCCAGCAGCCAGATAGAAGGGGGCCGCCAGCCCCAGCATTTT
abundance: many; j_gene: TRBJ2-7; v_gene: TRBV7-9; len: 12; d_gene: .; CDR3aa: CASSSPSGEQYF; CDR3nt: TGTGCCAGCAGCTCCCCTTCGGGGGAGCAGTACTTC
abundance: few; j_gene: TRBJ2-7; v_gene: TRBV6-5; len: 16; d_gene: .; CDR3aa: CASSYSWGEFMGEQYF; CDR3nt: TGTGCCAGCAGTTACTCATGGGGAGAGTTTATGGGCGAGCAGTACTTC
abundance: .; j_gene: TRBJ1-1; v_gene: TRBV6-4; len: 13; d_gene: TRBD1; CDR3aa: CASSDPQQGAVFF; CDR3nt: TGTGCCAGCAGTGACCCTCAACAGGGGGCGGTTTTCTTT
abundance: .; j_gene: TRBJ2-5; v_gene: TRBV19; len: 18; d_gene: TRBD1; CDR3aa: CASSIGDRVLPLQETQYF; CDR3nt: TGTGCCAGTAGTATAGGGGACAGGGTCCTTCCACTTCAAGAGACCCAGTACTTC
abundance: once; j_gene: TRBJ2-5; v_gene: TRBV5-1; len: 15; d_gene: .; CDR3aa: CASSLLAAGEETKYF; CDR3nt: TGCGCCAGCAGCTTGTTAGCGGCAGGGGAAGAGACCAAGTACTTC
abundance: few; j_gene: TRBJ2-4; v_gene: TRBV9; len: 14; d_gene: TRBD2; CDR3aa: CASSVGAGGNIQYF; CDR3nt: TGTGCCAGCAGCGTAGGGGCGGGAGGGAACATTCAGTACTTC
abundance: .; j_gene: TRBJ1-5; v_gene: TRBV2; len: 14; d_gene: .; CDR3aa: CASSHHRENQPQHF; CDR3nt: TGTGCCAGCAGCCACCACAGGGAAAATCAGCCCCAGCATTTT
abundance: few; j_gene: TRBJ2-7; v_gene: TRBV4-1; len: 17; d_gene: .; CDR3aa: CASSHQGLTQSSYEQYF; CDR3nt: TGTGCCAGCAGCCACCAGGGTCTTACCCAGAGCTCCTACGAGCAGTACTTC
abundance: few; j_gene: TRBJ2-2; v_gene: TRBV13; len: 15; d_gene: .; CDR3aa: CASSHPPPNTGELFF; CDR3nt: TGTGCCAGCAGCCACCCCCCCCCGAACACCGGGGAGCTGTTTTTT
abundance: many; j_gene: TRBJ1-1; v_gene: TRBV7-9; len: 15; d_gene: .; CDR3aa: CASTSRDPQPPEAFF; CDR3nt: TGTGCCAGCACCTCCCGGGACCCTCAACCCCCTGAAGCTTTCTTT
abundance: many; j_gene: TRBJ2-1; v_gene: TRBV27; len: 16; d_gene: .; CDR3aa: CASSSGTAGAGNEQFF; CDR3nt: TGTGCCAGCAGTTCCGGGACAGCCGGGGCGGGGAATGAGCAGTTCTTC
abundance: .; j_gene: TRBJ2-1; v_gene: TRBV3-1; len: 17; d_gene: .; CDR3aa: CASSQDFRQGIVDEQFF; CDR3nt: TGTGCCAGCAGCCAAGATTTTCGGCAGGGGATTGTTGATGAGCAGTTCTTC
abundance: many; j_gene: TRBJ2-5; v_gene: TRBV4-1; len: 16; d_gene: .; CDR3aa: CASSHPSPAGQETQYF; CDR3nt: TGCGCCAGCAGCCACCCCTCCCCGGCAGGGCAAGAGACCCAGTACTTC
abundance: .; j_gene: TRBJ2-7; v_gene: TRBV5-1; len: 11; d_gene: .; CDR3aa: CASINSYEQYF; CDR3nt: TGCGCCAGCATCAACTCCTACGAGCAGTACTTC
abundance: many; j_gene: TRBJ2-1; v_gene: TRBV27; len: 14; d_gene: .; CDR3aa: CASSLSGSYNEQFF; CDR3nt: TGTGCCAGCAGTTTGAGCGGCTCCTACAATGAGCAGTTCTTC
abundance: few; j_gene: TRBJ2-7; v_gene: TRBV5-1; len: 16; d_gene: .; CDR3aa: CASSLAVAVPPYEQYF; CDR3nt: TGCGCCAGCAGCTTGGCCGTAGCGGTTCCCCCCTACGAGCAGTACTTC
abundance: many; j_gene: TRBJ2-2; v_gene: TRBV6-1; len: 15; d_gene: .; CDR3aa: CASSATEMSTGELFF; CDR3nt: TGTGCCAGCAGTGCGACTGAAATGAGCACCGGGGAGCTGTTTTTT
abundance: .; j_gene: TRBJ1-6; v_gene: TRBV19; len: 14; d_gene: TRBD1; CDR3aa: CASRDTGEFTPLHF; CDR3nt: TGTGCCAGTAGAGATACAGGGGAATTTACACCCCTCCACTTT
abundance: many; j_gene: TRBJ2-5; v_gene: TRBV7-6; len: 14; d_gene: .; CDR3aa: CASSFRGWDETQYF; CDR3nt: TGTGCCAGCAGCTTTCGGGGATGGGACGAGACCCAGTACTTC
abundance: few; j_gene: TRBJ1-1; v_gene: TRBV29-1; len: 13; d_gene: TRBD1; CDR3aa: CSVGEGAWTEAFF; CDR3nt: TGCAGCGTTGGGGAGGGGGCTTGGACTGAAGCTTTCTTT
abundance: many; j_gene: TRBJ2-1; v_gene: TRBV4-1; len: 16; d_gene: TRBD2; CDR3aa: CASSHFRLAGYNEQFF; CDR3nt: TGCGCCAGCAGCCATTTTAGACTAGCGGGCTACAATGAGCAGTTCTTC
abundance: few; j_gene: TRBJ2-2; v_gene: TRBV6-2/TRBV6-3; len: 12; d_gene: .; CDR3aa: CASSQATGELFF; CDR3nt: TGTGCCAGCAGTCAAGCCACCGGGGAGCTGTTTTTT
abundance: many; j_gene: TRBJ2-5; v_gene: TRBV11-2; len: 12; d_gene: .; CDR3aa: CASSSLMLAQYF; CDR3nt: TGTGCCAGCAGCTCGTTGATGCTTGCCCAGTACTTC
abundance: few; j_gene: TRBJ2-2; v_gene: TRBV11-3; len: 18; d_gene: TRBD2; CDR3aa: CASSVGLAYRENTGELFF; CDR3nt: TGTGCCAGCAGCGTGGGACTAGCGTACCGGGAGAACACCGGGGAGCTGTTTTTT
abundance: many; j_gene: TRBJ2-5; v_gene: TRBV11-2; len: 12; d_gene: .; CDR3aa: CASSRDQETQYF; CDR3nt: TGTGCCAGCAGCCGGGACCAAGAGACCCAGTACTTC